The 20 T cell receptor beta chains reported below all come from one sample, sequenced in a study of Ad26.COV2.S vaccination and SARS-CoV-2 variants. Treatment given: some 20 received Ad26.COV2.S at low or high dose, single or two shots; a few received placebo; per-sample allocation not given. Samples analyzed were those drawn on day 63 after the first vaccine or placebo injection. The method was immunoSEQ multiplex PCR; TCRdb's version includes in-frame clones alone and lacks a portion of them. The table has 400,000 to 450,000 clones, around 92% seen once. The material sequenced was peripheral blood, taken in a trial of Ad26.COV2.S vaccine versus placebo. Receptor source: a person aged 18 to 59 who received the Ad26.COV2.S COVID-19 vaccine or a placebo.

The gene calls are TRBV9 and TRBJ2-7; no firm D call. Looked up from germline, CDR1 is SGDLS and CDR2 is YYNGEE. CDR3 size: 15 residues. Trimming shortened V by 0 bases and J by 2 bases, and 12 bases separated the two germline ends. CDR3 amino acids: CASSVAPDWTYEQYF. Written as DNA, the CDR3 is TGTGCCAGCAGCGTAGCCCCGGATTGGACCTACGAGCAGTACTTC.

The V and J genes are TRBV4-3 and TRBJ1-5; 7 nucleotides line up with TRBD1. CDR3 length: 16 residues. V was clipped by 1 base and J by 2 bases; unmatched bases: 5. In germline, CDR1 is LGHNA, CDR2 YSLEER. CDR3 residues: CASSQAQGLGNQPQHF. CDR3 coding DNA: TGCGCCAGCAGCCAAGCACAGGGGTTAGGCAATCAGCCCCAGCATTTT.

This clone was found once. The chain is built from TRBV6-5 and TRBJ1-2; weak D call: TRBD1 (5 bases). CDR3 length: 15 residues. Germline CDR1 and CDR2: MNHEY and SVGAGI. The V gene lost 5 bases and the J gene lost 0 bases, with 13 bases spanning the gap. In DNA form, the CDR3 reads TGTGCCAGCAGTCCGGTGGGGGTGGCTAACTATGGCTACACCTTC. Its protein product is CASSPVGVANYGYTF.

The V call is TRBV5-4, the J call TRBJ1-2, with 9 nucleotides matching TRBD1. V gave up 4 bases and J gave up 2 bases; unmatched junction bases: 3. Germline values: CDR1 SGHNT, CDR2 YYREEE (reference sequence). The CDR3 has 14 residues. The CDR3 protein is CASSTGQGNYGYTF. The DNA of the CDR3 is TGTGCCAGCAGCACCGGACAGGGGAACTATGGCTACACCTTC.

This clone turned up a few times. The chain joins TRBV7-2 to TRBJ2-7; 10 nucleotides align to TRBD2. In germline, CDR1 is SGHTA, CDR2 FQGNSA. V shed 2 bases, J shed 4 bases, and the junction held 5 bases outside the gene matches. The CDR3 is 15 amino acids. The CDR3 region has the DNA TGTGCCAGCAGCTTAAGCCTAGCGGGGGAGTACGAGCAGTACTTC. As protein: CASSLSLAGEYEQYF.

The CDR3 sequence: CASSFSGQGTDTQYF. CDR3 DNA: TGCGCCAGCAGCTTTTCGGGACAGGGGACCGATACGCAGTATTTT. The chain joins TRBV5-1 to TRBJ2-3, with TRBD1 matching over 10 bases. This CDR3 spans 15 amino acids. V trimming: 2 bases; J trimming: 6 bases; junction bases outside the gene matches: 6. The germline V gene has CDR1 SGHRS and CDR2 YFSETQ.

J is TRBJ2-7 and V is TRBV2, with D perhaps TRBD1 (6 bases). There are 14 residues in the CDR3. Trimming pared 6 bases from V and 4 bases from J, leaving 16 bases between. Per the germline V gene, CDR1 is SNHLY and CDR2 is FYNNEI. This CDR3 reads CASRYRAFGYEQYF. The CDR3 DNA reads as TGTGCCAGCAGGTACAGGGCGTTCGGATACGAGCAGTACTTC.

This clone was found a few times. The chain links TRBV5-6 to TRBJ1-2; the match to TRBD1 covers 10 bases. The CDR3 runs 19 residues. V lost 4 bases, J lost 0 bases, and 15 bases stayed unmatched. Germline values: CDR1 SGHDT, CDR2 YYEEEE. In DNA form, the CDR3 reads TGTGCCAGCAGCCCACGGACAGGGGGATACCCAACAGCTAACTATGGCTACACCTTC. It is translated as CASSPRTGGYPTANYGYTF.

The chain is built from TRBV6-2 or TRBV6-3 and TRBJ1-5; possible D gene TRBD1, 6 bases. V was pared by 0 bases and J by 6 bases, with 15 bases between. The CDR3 loop spans 16 amino acids. Germline CDR1 reads MNHEY; CDR2 reads SVGEGT. The CDR3 DNA is TGTGCCAGCAGTTACTCGAGAGGGAGAGGGGGTCAGCCCCAGCATTTT. Its translation is CASSYSRGRGGQPQHF.

The chain recombines TRBV6-6 with TRBJ1-3, with 7 bases lining up with TRBD1. CDR3 length equals 19 residues. The germline CDR1 and CDR2 sequences are MNHNY and SVGAGI (reference sequence). Losses at the gene ends were 5 bases for V and 0 bases for J; bases not matched to a gene: 16. CDR3 residues: CASSRIPITRGNSGNTIYF. As DNA, the CDR3 is TGTGCCAGCAGTCGGATACCTATAACCAGGGGGAACTCTGGAAACACCATATATTTT.

The chain employs TRBV15 and TRBJ1-5; a weak D match, TRBD1 (6 bases). V was cut by 1 base and J by 7 bases, with 14 bases left in between. Germline V gives CDR1 LNHNV, CDR2 YYDKDF (reference sequence). This CDR3 has 15 residues. The CDR3 protein is CATSRGTSQGQPQHF. For the CDR3, the DNA is TGTGCCACCAGCAGAGGGACTTCTCAGGGGCAGCCCCAGCATTTT.

The J gene is TRBJ1-2, the V gene TRBV7-2; D is ambiguous. The V end was cut by 2 bases, the J end by 1 base, with 8 bases between. In germline, CDR1 is SGHTA, CDR2 FQGNSA. The CDR3 contains 14 residues. The CDR3 sequence is CASSLSRNNYGYTF. CDR3 DNA sequence: TGTGCCAGCAGCTTAAGCCGGAATAACTATGGCTACACCTTC.

The rearrangement uses TRBV5-4 and TRBJ2-7; 10 positions agree with TRBD1. The CDR3 length is 15 residues. Germline V gives CDR1 SGHNT, CDR2 YYREEE (reference sequence). V lost 3 bases and J lost 2; bases outside the gene matches: 5. The CDR3 coding sequence is TGTGCCAGCAGCTACGCGGGACAGGGGACCTACGAGCAGTACTTC. Translation: CASSYAGQGTYEQYF. Looking up the rest from reference TRBV5-4 and TRBJ2-7 gives the full variable domain: ETGVTQSPTHLIKTRGQQVTLRCSSQSGHNTVSWYQQALGQGPQFIFQYYREEENGRGNFPPRFSGLQFPNYSSELNVNALELDDSALYLCASSYAGQGTYEQYFGPGTRLTVT.

This chain connects TRBV5-4 to TRBJ2-5; possible D gene TRBD2, 6 bases. There are 15 residues in the CDR3. V lost 5 bases and J 4 bases, leaving 18 bases between the germline ends. Germline V gives CDR1 SGHNT, CDR2 YYREEE (reference sequence). This CDR3 reads CASSISGLQRETQYF. As DNA, the CDR3 is TGTGCCAGCAGTATCTCAGGACTACAAAGAGAGACCCAGTACTTC. Full variable domain (remainder filled in from reference TRBV5-4 and TRBJ2-5): ETGVTQSPTHLIKTRGQQVTLRCSSQSGHNTVSWYQQALGQGPQFIFQYYREEENGRGNFPPRFSGLQFPNYSSELNVNALELDDSALYLCASSISGLQRETQYFGPGTRLLVL.

The chain uses TRBV19 and TRBJ1-1; D is ambiguous. The CDR3 contains 12 residues. Deletions cut 6 bases from V and 1 base from J, with 6 bases between. The V gene's germline CDR1 is LNHDA and CDR2 SQIVND (reference sequence). Here the CDR3 reads CASRAGNTEAFF. For the CDR3, the DNA is TGTGCCAGTAGGGCAGGGAACACTGAAGCTTTCTTT.

The chain recombines TRBV7-9 with TRBJ2-3; perhaps TRBD2 as D (7 bases). The length of the CDR3 is 16 residues. Trimming stripped 7 bases from V and 0 bases from J, with 17 bases between. The germline V gene has CDR1 SEHNR and CDR2 FQNEAQ (reference sequence). The CDR3 region has the DNA TGTGCCAGCACCCCCCGCGCGGGGGCCAGCACAGATACGCAGTATTTT. Its protein product is CASTPRAGASTDTQYF.

J is TRBJ1-3 and V is TRBV30; D remains unclear. This CDR3 spans 16 amino acids. Trimming cost V 5 bases and J 0 bases, with 17 bases left between them. Germline lookup yields CDR1 GTSNPN and CDR2 SVGIG (reference sequence). The CDR3 here is CAWGPQAIFSGNTIYF. CDR3 DNA sequence: TGTGCCTGGGGACCCCAGGCAATCTTCTCTGGAAACACCATATATTTT. The full variable domain, completed using reference TRBV30 and TRBJ1-3, is SQTIHQWPATLVQPVGSPLSLECTVEGTSNPNLYWYRQAAGRGLQLLFYSVGIGQISSEVPQNLSASRPQDRQFILSSKKLLLSDSGFYLCAWGPQAIFSGNTIYFGEGSWLTVV.

The CDR3 here is CAWSVLGYPPNYGYTF. The CDR3 coding sequence is TGTGCCTGGAGTGTATTAGGGTATCCCCCTAACTATGGCTACACCTTC. The genes are TRBV30 and TRBJ1-2; D is unresolved. Germline CDR1 and CDR2: GTSNPN and SVGIG (reference sequence). Trimming cost V 0 bases and J 0 bases, with 14 bases left between them. This CDR3 region has 16 residues. The whole variable domain, filled in from reference TRBV30 and TRBJ1-2, reads SQTIHQWPATLVQPVGSPLSLECTVEGTSNPNLYWYRQAAGRGLQLLFYSVGIGQISSEVPQNLSASRPQDRQFILSSKKLLLSDSGFYLCAWSVLGYPPNYGYTFGSGTRLTVV.

This chain links TRBV29-1 with TRBJ1-1; the D is unclear. V lost 5 bases to trimming and J lost 4 bases, with 11 bases between them. CDR1 is SQVTM, CDR2 ANQGSEA, per germline. There are 12 residues in the CDR3. The CDR3 sequence: CSVYVGITEAFF. The DNA for the CDR3 is TGCAGCGTTTACGTAGGGATCACTGAAGCTTTCTTT.

The chain has TRBV5-5 and TRBJ1-2; D unresolved. Trimming left V 5 bases short and J 5 bases short, with 16 bases between. Germline CDR1 SGHKS, CDR2 YYEKEE (reference sequence). The CDR3 covers 14 residues. The DNA of the CDR3 is TGTGCCAGCAGGGACCCTACAGCTACTTATGGCTACACCTTC. Encoded protein: CASRDPTATYGYTF.